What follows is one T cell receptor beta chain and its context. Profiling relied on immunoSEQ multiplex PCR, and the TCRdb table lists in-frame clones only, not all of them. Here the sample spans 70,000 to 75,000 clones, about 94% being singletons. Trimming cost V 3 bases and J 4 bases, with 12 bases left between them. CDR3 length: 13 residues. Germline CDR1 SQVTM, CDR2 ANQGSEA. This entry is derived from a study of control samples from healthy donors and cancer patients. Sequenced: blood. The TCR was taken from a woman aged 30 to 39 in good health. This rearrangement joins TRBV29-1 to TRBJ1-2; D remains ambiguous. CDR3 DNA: TGCAGCGTTGAGGACGGGGTTAGCTATGGCTACACCTTC. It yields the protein CSVEDGVSYGYTF.